This is a list of T cell receptor beta chains from one sample in a study of T cell responses to AZD1222 COVID-19 vaccine. Using immunoSEQ multiplex PCR, the repertoire was profiled, and TCRdb retains in-frame clones only, with some absent. The sample has 100,000 to 150,000 clones, roughly 88% seen once; the top ten hold about 27%. This material consisted of peripheral blood, taken 28 days after the second AZD1222 dose. These receptors were obtained from an adult who received the AZD1222 COVID-19 vaccine. CDR3s include the opening cysteine and the closing phenylalanine or tryptophan. The order of the fields is V gene, J gene, CDR3 protein.

TRBV5-6,TRBJ2-2,CASSSPWNTGELFF
TRBV28,TRBJ1-6,CASILGGQIGSPLHF
TRBV5-6,TRBJ2-3,CASSLNSGVGELSTDTQYF
TRBV7-9,TRBJ2-7,CASSFSGEGEQYF
TRBV6-5,TRBJ1-2,CASSNSYTRNYGYTF
TRBV7-9,TRBJ2-2,CASSPTSPAGELFF
TRBV5-1,TRBJ1-2,CASSQSGLYGYTF
TRBV28,TRBJ1-5,CASSPQGGISNQPQHF
TRBV4-1,TRBJ1-6,CASSQEGQQNSPLHF
TRBV30,TRBJ2-3,CAWNPGVGTDTQYF
TRBV2,TRBJ2-7,CASSEPGNEQYF
TRBV12-5,TRBJ2-5,CASGRGDGAETQYF
TRBV2,TRBJ2-5,CASTRGGLAMETQYF
TRBV6-5,TRBJ1-5,CASRGQDIVQPQHF
TRBV5-6,TRBJ1-1,CATRTGMNTEAFF
TRBV7-2,TRBJ2-7,CASSLEDTLSYEQYF
TRBV10-2,TRBJ2-1,CASSGLKTGGNGNEQFF
TRBV9,TRBJ2-4,CASSVDVGQQYF
TRBV4-1,TRBJ1-3,CASSQDRPGLYGNTIYF
TRBV12-3/TRBV12-4,TRBJ1-1,CASSQGAVTEAFF
TRBV5-1,TRBJ1-4,CASRASPSEKLFF
TRBV3-1/TRBV3-2,TRBJ2-2,CASRPGVGELFF
TRBV7-3,TRBJ2-5,CASSSGGAGPETQYF
TRBV4-3,TRBJ2-3,CASSQEGSRSGGSTDTQYF
TRBV7-8,TRBJ2-3,CASSRLGTSGGAPDTQYF
TRBV29-1,TRBJ2-7,CSVRDRGYEQYF
TRBV6-2/TRBV6-3,TRBJ2-7,CASSPHPLAYEQYF
TRBV6-5,TRBJ1-5,CASSRGSNQPQHF
TRBV6-5,TRBJ2-7,CASSLGTGYEQYF
TRBV15,TRBJ2-5,CATSRGLQQETQYF
TRBV4-3,TRBJ2-2,CASSLRQGGGELFF
TRBV28,TRBJ2-5,CASSPGPHYQETQYF
TRBV3-1/TRBV3-2,TRBJ1-2,CASSQSSGYTF
TRBV15,TRBJ1-2,CATSRGGTGGGYTF
TRBV25-1,TRBJ1-1,CASSESGENTEAFF
TRBV7-2,TRBJ2-3,CASSQYQSTDTQYF
TRBV5-1,TRBJ1-3,CASSLEGNAGNTIYF
TRBV6-5,TRBJ1-5,CASSPQEYSDQPQHF